This T cell receptor beta chain is from a study of blood T cell repertoires in COVID-19. Study-wide background: Whether acute or convalescent, the COVID-19 samples came from the United States, Italy and Spain. T cells, B-cell-depleted T cells, or PBMCs provided the cDNA or gDNA that served as material.

How the authors handled the data: Estimates of nucleated cell counts were drawn from the amplification of reference gene primers. Generated by immunoSEQ multiplex PCR, the TCRdb table keeps only in-frame clones and is missing some. The V and J calls and clone size were taken over from that table, and D and trimming were inferred from the DNA. The sample holds under 200,000 clones; 80% to 90% are singletons and the top ten take 14%. Seattle cases were enrolled at active infection and followed longitudinally. V lost 0 bases, J lost 0 bases, and 12 bases lay in between. The length of the CDR3 is 16 residues. Germline assignment: CDR1 GTSNPN and CDR2 SVGIG (reference sequence).

This TCR was sampled from a woman aged 65 to 85 with COVID-19, enrolled during active disease. This chain links TRBV30 with TRBJ1-3; tentative D call: TRBD1 (5 bases). Specimen: peripheral blood. CDR3 sequence: CAWSVYRGSSGNTIYF. Written as DNA, the CDR3 is TGTGCCTGGAGTGTATACCGGGGGTCCTCTGGAAACACCATATATTTT. The full variable domain, rest sourced from reference TRBV30 and TRBJ1-3, is SQTIHQWPATLVQPVGSPLSLECTVEGTSNPNLYWYRQAAGRGLQLLFYSVGIGQISSEVPQNLSASRPQDRQFILSSKKLLLSDSGFYLCAWSVYRGSSGNTIYFGEGSWLTVV.